This passage covers 23 T cell receptor beta chains from one sample sequenced in a study of shared clonotypes between healthy human individuals (dated by TCRdb to the early 2020s). The receptor library was made with the immunoSEQ multiplex PCR assay. In TCRdb, the immuneACCESS table is reduced to in-frame sequences with V and J assigned. These tables do not hold every clone; where another copy was compared, an unresolved V gene accounts for under half, and the others remain unexplained. This sample is represented by about 2.4 million clones; roughly 93% of them were singletons. The ten largest clones take up about 0.34% of the sample. The sequencing input was naive CD4+ T cells from PBMCs. Interpreted using the paper, the cell subset or site label stands for: CD45RA+ positively selected. Every receptor here comes from a man between 18 and 35 years old in good health. Some clones in this sample may be carry-over from other donors' samples.

The V and J genes are TRBV6-1 and TRBJ2-7; D is possibly TRBD1 (7 bases). V was trimmed by 2 bases and J by 6 bases, leaving 14 bases between them. The CDR3 is made up of 14 amino acids. The V gene's germline CDR1 is MNHNS and CDR2 SASEGT. The CDR3 loop is CASSERQGGGEQYF. CDR3 sequence (DNA): TGTGCCAGCAGTGAAAGACAGGGAGGCGGCGAGCAGTACTTC.

The J gene is TRBJ1-4, the V gene TRBV16; D unresolved. The V gene lost 2 bases and the J gene lost 8 bases, with 12 bases spanning the gap. The germline gives CDR1 KGHSY, CDR2 FQNENV. The CDR3 has 14 residues. CDR3 in DNA: TGTGCCAGCAGCCAAAGGGCCGGCAGAGAAAAACTGTTTTTT. Amino acid sequence: CASSQRAGREKLFF.

The chain is built from TRBV5-1 and TRBJ2-7; D perhaps matches TRBD1 (7 bases). V was clipped by 4 bases and J by 2 bases, with 16 bases between them. Germline CDR1 and CDR2: SGHRS and YFSETQ. The CDR3 runs to 15 residues. CDR3 bases: TGCGCCAGCAGCCGGGGGACAGCAGATACCTACGAGCAGTACTTC. Translated: CASSRGTADTYEQYF. The full variable domain, with the rest looked up from reference TRBV5-1 and TRBJ2-7, is KAGVTQTPRYLIKTRGQQVTLSCSPISGHRSVSWYQQTPGQGLQFLFEYFSETQRNKGNFPGRFSGRQFSNSRSEMNVSTLELGDSALYLCASSRGTADTYEQYFGPGTRLTVT.

This clone was picked up a small number of times. The chain is built from TRBV7-9 and TRBJ1-1; TRBD1 agrees at 8 bases. CDR1 and CDR2 from the germline V gene are SEHNR and FQNEAQ (reference sequence). Trimming at V came to 4 bases and at J to 4 bases, leaving 8 bases not matched to a gene. The CDR3 sequence is 15 residues long. The DNA for the CDR3 is TGTGCCAGCAGCTCAAGAACAGGGGGAGCCACTGAAGCTTTCTTT. Residues: CASSSRTGGATEAFF. The full variable domain, rest sourced from reference TRBV7-9 and TRBJ1-1, is DTGVSQNPRHKITKRGQNVTFRCDPISEHNRLYWYRQTLGQGPEFLTYFQNEAQLEKSRLLSDRFSAERPKGSFSTLEIQRTEQGDSAMYLCASSSRTGGATEAFFGQGTRLTVV.

The rearrangement uses TRBV9 and TRBJ1-3; the D gene is possibly TRBD1 (5 bases). This CDR3 contains 16 residues. Germline CDR1 reads SGDLS; CDR2 reads YYNGEE. V was clipped by 0 bases and J by 4 bases, with 14 bases between them. CDR3 in amino acids: CASSVAEGTLGNTIYF. CDR3 bases: TGTGCCAGCAGCGTAGCGGAAGGGACGCTCGGAAACACCATATATTTT.

This chain uses TRBV4-2 with TRBJ2-3; unclear D gene. Germline V gives CDR1 LGHNA, CDR2 YNFKEQ. Trimming stripped 0 bases from V and 6 bases from J, with 10 bases between. This CDR3 has 14 residues. For the CDR3, the DNA is TGTGCCAGCAGCCAAGAGGGCAGAGACGATACGCAGTATTTT. This encodes CASSQEGRDDTQYF.

This rearrangement joins TRBV19 to TRBJ1-2, with D perhaps matching TRBD1 (6 bases). Germline V gene lookup returns CDR1 LNHDA and CDR2 SQIVND (reference sequence). The V end was cut by 5 bases, the J end by 2 bases, with 12 bases between. CDR3 length equals 14 residues. The CDR3 protein is CASSAGEVNYGYTF. The CDR3, as DNA: TGTGCCAGTAGTGCAGGGGAAGTGAACTATGGCTACACCTTC.

In its sample, this clone was seen once. This sequence joins TRBV7-8 and TRBJ2-5; D perhaps matches TRBD1 (6 bases). The DNA end is a closer match to TRBJ2-7, so the J assignment may be wrong. CDR1 is SGHVS, CDR2 FQNEAQ, per germline. The length of the CDR3 is 16 residues. CDR3 protein: CASSLGEDRHLDEQYF. DNA of the CDR3: TGTGCCAGCAGCTTAGGGGAAGACAGGCACCTTGACGAGCAGTACTTC.

This chain links TRBV7-2 with TRBJ2-5, with 8 bases matching TRBD2. Germline assignment: CDR1 SGHTA and CDR2 FQGNSA. V shed 3 bases and J 5 bases; nucleotides not matched to a gene: 5. This CDR3 contains 14 residues. The CDR3 DNA reads as TGTGCCAGCAGCTTCAGCGGGAGCTGGGAGACCCAGTACTTC. It specifies CASSFSGSWETQYF. Together with reference TRBV7-2 and TRBJ2-5, the CDR3 gives the full variable domain: GAGVSQSPSNKVTEKGKDVELRCDPISGHTALYWYRQSLGQGLEFLIYFQGNSAPDKSGLPSDRFSAERTGGSVSTLTIQRTQQEDSAVYLCASSFSGSWETQYFGPGTRLLVL.

The rearrangement uses TRBV7-2 and TRBJ2-4, with 7 bases that match TRBD1. The germline gives CDR1 SGHTA, CDR2 FQGNSA. The CDR3 consists of 14 residues. The junction had 7 bases not matched to a gene; V was cut back by 5 bases and J by 6 bases. The CDR3 DNA reads TGTGCCAGCAGCCTCGATTACAGGGGAAACATTCAGTACTTC. This encodes CASSLDYRGNIQYF.

On this clone itself: At one boundary the junction diverges from the germline segment, which might be a read error. This specimen includes other DNA sequences encoding the same CDR3. This rearrangement joins TRBV12-5 to TRBJ1-1; D gene unclear. Germline V lookup: CDR1 LGHNT, CDR2 FRNRAP. The CDR3 is 12 residues long. The CDR3 nucleotides are TGTGCTAGTGGGTTGGGGTACACCGAAGCTTTCTTT. As protein: CASGLGYTEAFF.

This clone turned up a few times. The V call is TRBV2, the J call TRBJ1-1; D is ambiguous. V lost 6 bases to trimming and J lost 0 bases, with 11 bases between them. CDR3 size: 14 residues. Germline V gene lookup returns CDR1 SNHLY and CDR2 FYNNEI. The CDR3 region is CASRWTGMNTEAFF. The CDR3 DNA sequence: TGTGCCAGCAGATGGACCGGCATGAACACTGAAGCTTTCTTT.

The genes are TRBV28 and TRBJ1-2; D possibly corresponds to TRBD1 (5 bases). CDR1 and CDR2 (germline): MDHEN, SYDVKM. Trimming removed 6 bases from V and 5 bases from J, with 16 bases in between. The CDR3 is made up of 14 amino acids. The CDR3 sequence is CASSRGAGRYGYTF. CDR3 nucleotides: TGTGCCAGCAGCCGGGGTGCAGGGCGATATGGCTACACCTTC.

This sequence joins TRBV7-9 and TRBJ2-2; D is unresolved. Germline V gives CDR1 SEHNR, CDR2 FQNEAQ (reference sequence). V gave up 8 bases and J gave up 1 base, with 14 bases separating them. This CDR3 has 15 residues. The CDR3 loop is CASGPQYRNTGELFF. The CDR3 bases are TGTGCCAGCGGCCCACAATACAGGAACACCGGGGAGCTGTTTTTT.

The gene calls are TRBV5-1 and TRBJ1-2; 9 bases line up with TRBD1. V lost 4 bases, J lost 3 bases, and 7 bases stayed unmatched. The CDR3 runs to 15 residues. Germline assignment: CDR1 SGHRS and CDR2 YFSETQ. Here the CDR3 reads CASSPGDREDYGYTF. The CDR3 coding sequence is TGCGCCAGCAGCCCAGGGGACAGGGAGGACTATGGCTACACCTTC.

The rearrangement joins TRBV6-1 to TRBJ2-3; no firm D call. Germline V lookup: CDR1 MNHNS, CDR2 SASEGT. This CDR3 is built from 13 residues. Trimming removed 3 bases at V and 6 bases at J, with 10 bases between. As DNA, the CDR3 is TGTGCCAGCAGTGATCGCCGCTGGGATACGCAGTATTTT. Protein sequence: CASSDRRWDTQYF.

V gene TRBV21-1 combines with J gene TRBJ2-7. TRBV21-1 is tagged as a pseudogene. The CDR3 has 15 amino acids. The CDR3 region is CASSGPGTDSYEQYF. Written as DNA, the CDR3 is TGTGCCAGCAGCGGTCCCGGGACGGACTCCTACGAGCAGTACTTC.

The chain joins TRBV5-1 to TRBJ1-3; the D gene is possibly TRBD1 (6 bases). Trimming left V 4 bases short and J 0 bases short, with 14 bases between. This CDR3 comprises 16 residues. CDR1 is SGHRS, CDR2 YFSETQ, per germline. CDR3 region: CASSLTGARSGNTIYF. The CDR3 DNA is TGCGCCAGCAGCCTGACAGGAGCTCGCTCTGGAAACACCATATATTTT. Variable domain in full (rest from reference TRBV5-1 and TRBJ1-3): KAGVTQTPRYLIKTRGQQVTLSCSPISGHRSVSWYQQTPGQGLQFLFEYFSETQRNKGNFPGRFSGRQFSNSRSEMNVSTLELGDSALYLCASSLTGARSGNTIYFGEGSWLTVV.

This chain uses TRBV6-1 with TRBJ1-2; D remains unclear. This CDR3 is built from 15 residues. Germline-derived CDR1 and CDR2 are MNHNS and SASEGT. Trimming removed 4 bases from V and 4 bases from J, with 16 bases in between. DNA for the CDR3: TGTGCCAGCAGTGGTGACGGCTTCGCCGGCTATGGCTACACCTTC. Protein sequence: CASSGDGFAGYGYTF.

The chain employs TRBV7-6 and TRBJ2-7; 8 nucleotides match TRBD1. The CDR3 runs to 13 residues. Germline lookup yields CDR1 SGHVS and CDR2 FNYEAQ. J was trimmed by 6 bases and V by 5 bases; bases with no gene match: 6. The CDR3: CASSPDRVGEQYF. CDR3 DNA: TGTGCCAGCAGCCCGGACAGGGTGGGCGAGCAGTACTTC. The variable domain in full, with the rest retrieved from reference TRBV7-6 and TRBJ2-7, is GAGVSQSPRYKVTKRGQDVALRCDPISGHVSLYWYRQALGQGPEFLTYFNYEAQQDKSGLPNDRFSAERPEGSISTLTIQRTEQRDSAMYRCASSPDRVGEQYFGPGTRLTVT.

The V and J genes are TRBV18 and TRBJ2-1; no reliable D call. Germline V CDR1 and CDR2: KGHSH, LQKENI. The CDR3 is 12 residues long. V was pared by 2 bases and J by 12 bases, with 11 bases between. CDR3 DNA: TGTGCCAGCTCACCATCGTTGAGTGGGCAGTTCTTC. This encodes CASSPSLSGQFF.

This clone appeared a few times. V is TRBV18 and J is TRBJ1-1; D ambiguous. Trimming cost V 3 bases and J 4 bases, with 6 bases left between them. The CDR3 spans 12 residues. Per germline, CDR1 KGHSH and CDR2 LQKENI. Here the CDR3 DNA reads TGTGCCAGCTCACCCTCCCCCACTGAAGCTTTCTTT. The encoded protein is CASSPSPTEAFF.

The rearrangement joins TRBV21-1 to TRBJ1-5; TRBD1 reflects the table's D call only, with no check against the DNA. TRBV21-1 represents a pseudogene. The CDR3 is 14 amino acids. CDR3 bases: TGTGCCAGCAGCAAGGACAGGGGGCCTCAGCCCCAGCATTTT. It encodes CASSKDRGPQPQHF.